The present T cell receptor beta chain was sequenced within a study of shared clonotypes between healthy human individuals. The study ran the assay at deep level. Every unsorted PBMC PCR replicate was loaded with approximately 290 ng DNA, roughly 32,000 T cell genomes. Assay used: immunoSEQ multiplex PCR; TCRdb lists only in-frame clones, some missing. The sample yields fewer than 600,000 clones, roughly 80% seen once. The CDR3 runs 15 residues. Germline loops: CDR1 LNHDA, CDR2 SQIVND (reference sequence). Trimming removed 1 base from V and 1 base from J, with 10 bases in between. The specimen sequenced was PBMCs. J is TRBJ1-1 and V is TRBV19, with D possibly TRBD1 on 6 matching bases. This clonotype was obtained from a woman between 40 and 50 years old in good health. Some clones in this sample may be carry-over from other donors' samples. The CDR3 DNA follows: TGTGCCAGTAGTATAGTTGTACAGGGGAACACTGAAGCTTTCTTT. The encoded protein is CASSIVVQGNTEAFF.